Shown below are 7 T cell receptor beta chains from a single sample sequenced in a study of identical twins. TCRdb passed the 5' RACE reads through MiXCR, listing each CDR3 protein once. The sample lists about 220,000 distinct CDR3 sequences; 6% to 7% were seen once. This sample also appeared in a second study, on T cells expressing NK-cell markers.

Sequenced sample: CD8+ T cells sorted from blood. These receptor sequences come from a woman under 30 in good health.

The V gene is TRBV20-1, the J gene TRBJ2-1; 7 bases are shared with TRBD1. The CDR3 loop spans 11 amino acids. CDR1 DFQATT and CDR2 SNEGSKA come from the germline V gene (reference sequence). The CDR3 DNA reads as TGCAGGCTTGACAGGGAAAATGAGCAGTTCTTC. It is translated as CRLDRENEQFF.

This clonotype was seen many times. CDR3 nucleotides: TGTGCCAGCAGTTTCGTGGGTTCACACCCCTATGGCTACACCTTC. Protein product: CASSFVGSHPYGYTF. The chain uses TRBV12-3 or TRBV12-4 and TRBJ1-2; D is unclear. V was trimmed by 3 bases and J by 4 bases, leaving 15 bases between them. CDR3 size: 15 residues.

This clonotype was counted between two and nine times. The chain recombines TRBV11-1 with TRBJ1-1; possibly TRBD1 for D (5 bases). The CDR3 is 18 residues long. Trimming took 6 bases from V and 0 from J, leaving 23 bases between them. The V gene's germline CDR1 is SGHAT and CDR2 FQDESV (reference sequence). CDR3: CASRPGWGLEDMNTEAFF. For the CDR3, the DNA is TGTGCCAGCAGACCAGGGTGGGGACTTGAGGACATGAACACTGAAGCTTTCTTT. Looking up the rest from reference TRBV11-1 and TRBJ1-1 gives the full variable domain: EAEVAQSPRYKITEKSQAVAFWCDPISGHATLYWYRQILGQGPELLVQFQDESVVDDSQLPKDRFSAERLKGVDSTLKIQPAELGDSAMYLCASRPGWGLEDMNTEAFFGQGTRLTVV.

This clonotype has a count of ten or more. The J gene is TRBJ2-5, the V gene TRBV12-3 or TRBV12-4; no clear D gene. The CDR3 contains 13 residues. V was cut by 3 bases and J by 1 base, with 6 bases left in between. The CDR3 bases are TGTGCCAGCAGTTTGGCCCTCCAAGAGACCCAGTACTTC. Protein sequence: CASSLALQETQYF.

This clonotype was seen at least ten times. The chain recombines TRBV5-6 with TRBJ1-5; perhaps TRBD1 as D (5 bases). The CDR3 totals 14 residues. The germline CDR1 and CDR2 sequences are SGHDT and YYEEEE. Deletions cut 4 bases from V and 4 bases from J, with 12 bases between. The CDR3 region has the DNA TGTGCCAGCAGCCCCCGGGGCTTTAATCAGCCCCAGCATTTT. Its protein is CASSPRGFNQPQHF.

V is TRBV11-2 and J is TRBJ2-7, with 9 bases identical to TRBD1. Germline-derived CDR1 and CDR2 are SGHAT and FQNNGV. The V gene end was trimmed by 1 base and the J gene end by 6 bases; junction bases not matched to a gene: 10. The CDR3 spans 16 residues. DNA for the CDR3: TGTGCCAGCAGCTTAGGCTCGGGACAGGGTGTCCGCGAGCAGTACTTC. Translated, it gives CASSLGSGQGVREQYF. The full variable domain, in which reference TRBV11-2 and TRBJ2-7 provide the parts outside the CDR3, is EAGVAQSPRYKIIEKRQSVAFWCNPISGHATLYWYQQILGQGPKLLIQFQNNGVVDDSQLPKDRFSAERLKGVDSTLKIQPAKLEDSAVYLCASSLGSGQGVREQYFGPGTRLTVT.

The chain carries TRBV3-1 and TRBJ1-2; D is uncertain. Trimming cost V 7 bases and J 5 bases, with 26 bases left between them. The CDR3 has 17 residues. Germline lookup yields CDR1 LGHDT and CDR2 YNNKEL (reference sequence). CDR3 region: CASTKQVPWRLGYGYTF. The CDR3 region has the DNA TGTGCCAGCACCAAGCAGGTACCTTGGAGACTAGGGTATGGCTACACCTTC.